The 14 T cell receptor beta chains in this list originate from one sample, sequenced in a study of T cell changes during pregnancy in multiple sclerosis. Assay: immunoSEQ multiplex PCR; the TCRdb copy retains only in-frame clones and omits some. The sample has 15,000 or so clones, approximately 88% seen once. The specimen comprised CD8+ T cells from peripheral blood mononuclear cells, sampled after pregnancy. These receptor sequences come from a female donor in good health, enrolled as a control in a pregnancy study.

The rearrangement uses TRBV7-9 and TRBJ1-4; D unresolved. This CDR3 contains 16 residues. Germline CDR1 reads SEHNR; CDR2 reads FQNEAQ (reference sequence). Trimming removed 1 base at V and 4 bases at J, with 13 bases between. CDR3 sequence: CASSLEFGSFNEKLFF. DNA of the CDR3: TGTGCCAGCAGCTTAGAATTCGGGTCCTTTAATGAAAAACTGTTTTTT. Complete variable domain (other parts from reference TRBV7-9 and TRBJ1-4): DTGVSQNPRHKITKRGQNVTFRCDPISEHNRLYWYRQTLGQGPEFLTYFQNEAQLEKSRLLSDRFSAERPKGSFSTLEIQRTEQGDSAMYLCASSLEFGSFNEKLFFGSGTQLSVL.

The chain employs TRBV19 and TRBJ1-2, with TRBD1 matching 8 bases. This CDR3 has 13 residues. Per the germline V gene, CDR1 is LNHDA and CDR2 is SQIVND (reference sequence). J was trimmed by 6 bases and V by 4 bases; bases with no gene match: 4. CDR3 region: CASSTGGRDGYTF. CDR3 nucleotide sequence: TGTGCCAGTAGTACAGGGGGCCGGGATGGCTACACCTTC.

The CDR3 loop reads CASSQAGAQNTEAFF. CDR3 DNA: TGTGCCAGCAGCCAAGCTGGAGCTCAGAACACTGAAGCTTTCTTT. The chain combines TRBV4-2 with TRBJ1-1, with D unresolved. This CDR3 comprises 15 residues. Trimming cost V 1 base and J 1 base, with 10 bases left between them. Per germline, CDR1 LGHNA and CDR2 YNFKEQ.

J is TRBJ1-1 and V is TRBV9; tentatively, D is TRBD1 (5 bases). This CDR3 spans 14 amino acids. The germline gives CDR1 SGDLS, CDR2 YYNGEE. Trimming removed 0 bases from V and 4 bases from J, with 10 bases in between. CDR3 bases: TGTGCCAGCAGCGTAGTCTCTGGGGCCACTGAAGCTTTCTTT. Translating it yields CASSVVSGATEAFF.

This clone appeared a single time. V usage is TRBV2 and J usage is TRBJ2-1; D might be TRBD2 (6 bases). Trimming pared 7 bases from V and 0 bases from J, leaving 10 bases between. From germline, CDR1 is SNHLY and CDR2 FYNNEI. The CDR3 length is 14 residues. CDR3 in amino acids: CASNRLVSYNEQFF. For the CDR3, the DNA is TGTGCCAGCAATCGACTAGTCTCCTACAATGAGCAGTTCTTC.

V gene TRBV27 combines with J gene TRBJ2-7, with 11 bases matching TRBD2. The CDR3 has 15 residues. Germline assignment: CDR1 MNHEY and CDR2 SMNVEV (reference sequence). With V trimmed by 4 bases and J by 6 bases, 8 bases remained unmatched. In nucleotides, the CDR3 is TGTGCCAGCAGTTACGGACTAGCGGGCGTGGTCGAGCAGTACTTC. Translation: CASSYGLAGVVEQYF.

V is TRBV9 and J is TRBJ2-7, with 11 bases lining up with TRBD1. Trimming removed 3 bases from V and 3 bases from J; junction bases left unmatched: 14. The CDR3 consists of 18 residues. Germline-derived CDR1 and CDR2 are SGDLS and YYNGEE. The CDR3 bases are TGTGCCAGCAGCGCTGGGGACCCATGGACAGGGGGCTACTACGAGCAGTACTTC. It yields the protein CASSAGDPWTGGYYEQYF.

Comment on this clone: Relative to the germline gene, one junction end is altered; a read error may explain this. The V gene is TRBV7-7, the J gene TRBJ2-1, with D perhaps matching TRBD1 (6 bases). The CDR3 is 13 amino acids. The germline V gene has CDR1 SSHAT and CDR2 FNYEAQ (reference sequence). This CDR3 is CASSRGQRREQFF. The CDR3 DNA is TGTGCTAGCAGCCGAGGACAGAGAAGAGAGCAGTTCTTC. Variable domain in full (rest from reference TRBV7-7 and TRBJ2-1): GAGVSQSPRYKVTKRGQDVTLRCDPISSHATLYWYQQALGQGPEFLTYFNYEAQPDKSGLPSDRFSAERPEGSISTLTIQRTEQRDSAMYRCASSRGQRREQFFGPGTRLTVL.

This chain connects TRBV2 to TRBJ2-1, with 11 bases matching TRBD2. V was pared by 10 bases and J by 0 bases, with 17 bases of the junction left unmatched. The length of the CDR3 is 19 residues. CDR1 is SNHLY, CDR2 FYNNEI, per germline. The CDR3 spells CATLQVTSGKISSYNEQFF. The CDR3 nucleotides read TGTGCCACCCTACAGGTGACTAGCGGGAAAATAAGCTCCTACAATGAGCAGTTCTTC.

The rearrangement links TRBV27 to TRBJ2-7; 8 nucleotides agree with TRBD2. The CDR3 is 13 amino acids. Trimming cost V 9 bases and J 0 bases; bases outside gene matches: 4. Per the germline V gene, CDR1 is MNHEY and CDR2 is SMNVEV (reference sequence). CDR3 sequence reads: CASSTSGSYEQYF. DNA of the CDR3: TGTGCCAGTTCCACTAGCGGCTCCTACGAGCAGTACTTC.

This sequence joins TRBV30 and TRBJ2-3; 10 positions agree with TRBD2. CDR1 is GTSNPN, CDR2 SVGIG, per germline (reference sequence). The V and J ends lost 3 bases and 2 bases, in that order; junction bases with no gene match: 8. This CDR3 has 16 residues. The CDR3 loop reads CAWRLVSGGFTDTQYF. The CDR3 bases are TGTGCCTGGAGACTAGTTAGCGGGGGGTTCACAGATACGCAGTATTTT.

This chain connects TRBV9 to TRBJ1-2; 12 nucleotides agree with TRBD1. With V trimmed by 4 bases and J by 7 bases, 8 bases remained unmatched. Germline V CDR1 and CDR2: SGDLS, YYNGEE. This CDR3 has 15 residues. In nucleotides, the CDR3 is TGTGCCAGCAGCCCGGGACAGGGGGCTCGGAGTGGCTACACCTTC. It encodes CASSPGQGARSGYTF. The whole variable domain, filled in from reference TRBV9 and TRBJ1-2, reads DSGVTQTPKHLITATGQRVTLRCSPRSGDLSVYWYQQSLDQGLQFLIQYYNGEERAKGNILERFSAQQFPDLHSELNLSSLELGDSALYFCASSPGQGARSGYTFGSGTRLTVV.

J is TRBJ1-5 and V is TRBV21-1. TRBV21-1 is a pseudogene segment. This CDR3 region has 14 residues. CDR3 amino acids: CASSKSEENQPQHF. CDR3 sequence (DNA): TGTGCCAGCAGCAAATCGGAGGAGAACCAGCCCCAGCATTTT.

This clone showed up just a few times. J is TRBJ2-1 and V is TRBV6-4; 8 bases align to TRBD2. Germline lookup yields CDR1 MRHNA and CDR2 SNTAGT. The CDR3 runs to 13 residues. After removal of 4 bases from V and 8 bases from J, the junction contained 4 bases not matched to a gene. The CDR3 nucleotides read TGTGCCAGCAGTGCGCGGGAGGAGGATGAGCAGTTCTTC. Protein product: CASSAREEDEQFF.